This TCR beta chain was identified in a study of shared clonotypes between healthy human individuals (TCRdb year 2020). Notes on the research overall: The cohort included a few men and a couple of women between 18 and 49 years of age. Each donor's leukapheresis produced roughly between about 0.8 and 8.9 billion PBMCs. The study deeply sequenced blood TCR repertoires of about 5 healthy adults to estimate repertoire size and the extent of clonotype sharing between individuals. To increase sequencing depth and limit assay-specific biases, different laboratories used diverse techniques to prepare libraries and sequence TCR repertoires. For each donor, three plates each were used for CD4 naive and CD4 memory, two plates were used for CD8 naive, and one plate was used for CD8 memory. Overall study results and their limits: Pairwise subsampling indicated that sequencing depth was expected to affect the degree of clonotype sharing among donors. Because the study included a small number of donors, the genetic and exposure-history diversity represented was limited. Only blood was sampled, and tissue TCR repertoires likely differ from those in blood. About 5% of naive CD4, 3.5% of naive CD8, approximately 2% of memory CD4, and 0.4% of memory CD8 clonotypes were shared across several donors. Incomplete sequencing was indicated by rarefaction of sorted-subset datasets, despite the large sequencing depth. Clonotypes shared by all four sorted-subset donors showed higher generation probabilities than non-shared clonotypes. Naive subsets generally had larger estimated clonotype richness than memory subsets.

Donors were healthy HIV-negative adults with no recently reported acute infections or vaccinations. Every donor was a Caucasian adult living in Nashville, Tennessee, USA. Magnetic negative selection was used to enrich CD4+ T cells, after which naive cells were positively selected on CD45RA and the negative fraction became the memory subset. Blood was collected by leukapheresis, and PBMCs were isolated by Ficoll-Histopaque density gradient centrifugation and then cryopreserved in liquid nitrogen vapor phase. Analytical flow cytometry was used to check the purity and quantity of each magnetically sorted T cell population. From each sorted fraction, genomic DNA was isolated and quantified by UV absorbance on a Nanodrop 2000c. The germline V gene (reference sequence) provides CDR1 GTSNPN and CDR2 SVGIG. Spanning cysteine to phenylalanine, the CDR3 consists of 15 amino acids. Just CDR3 DNA is preserved here, 45 bases in frame from base 1. Relative to germline, V is missing 4 bases and J is missing 5 bases, with 9 bases of the junction outside any gene match.

Using the deep immunoSEQ assay, multiplex PCR amplified TCR CDR3 regions from genomic DNA. Extracted genomic DNA from each cell subset was spread evenly across all wells of several immunoSEQ 96-well plates, with each plate serving as a replicate. For sorted subsets, each replicate PCR was loaded with 200 ng genomic DNA, equivalent to about 33,000 T cell genomes. Purified libraries were measured with a Qubit 3.0 fluorometer, size-checked on a Bioanalyzer 2100, and measured again with the KAPA Library Quantification kit. Every immunoSEQ 96-well plate was sequenced on a dedicated single-read 150-cycle Illumina NextSeq 550 flow cell. The original methods were these. The immunoSEQ output contained only junctional sequences without quality scores, so filtering could not match that applied to full-length reads. To assign V/J genes and CDR3, sequences were annotated using PyIR, a Python wrapper for IgBLAST v1.9, with IMGT germline references. Any read was removed if the V/J assignment was weak (E-value above 1e-6), the CDR3 was missing, or the read contained stop codons, out-of-frame junctions, or ambiguous translated residues. V3J clonotypes were defined as sequences sharing the same inferred V gene, J gene, and CDR3 amino acid sequence. Percentage overlap between repertoires was computed as shared unique clonotypes divided by the size of the smaller repertoire. Richness of each repertoire was evaluated using RTK rarefaction, the Chao1 estimator, and Recon v2.1 estimates of unobserved clonotypes. OLGA was used to compute generation probabilities for all TCRbeta clonotypes that the gDNA method yielded from four donors. Imported from immuneACCESS, the table was reduced by TCRdb to in-frame sequences with V and J called. These copies leave out some clones; in studies compared against another copy, an unresolved V gene accounts for under half, and the cause of the remainder is not known. That table supplies the V and J calls and clone size; D and trimming were determined from the DNA. The sample table records roughly 1 million clones; approximately 78% of these occur just once. Of the sample, 0.5% to 0.6% falls within the top ten clones.

A word on this clone: This clone's antigen is unknown. The input lacks base qualities; no much larger clone sits a single base away.

The sequence was collected from a man aged 18 to 30 in good health. Some clones in this sample may be carry-over from other donors' samples. The chain couples TRBV30 to TRBJ1-1, and 11 bases in between align with TRBD1. The sequenced material came from memory CD4+ T cells from PBMCs. The sample's cell subset or site label is to be understood as: CD45RA-negative fraction. The CDR3 has the sequence CAWKRTGGIGTEAFF. The nucleotide sequence reads as follows: TGTGCCTGGAAGAGGACAGGGGGCATCGGTACTGAAGCTTTCTTT.